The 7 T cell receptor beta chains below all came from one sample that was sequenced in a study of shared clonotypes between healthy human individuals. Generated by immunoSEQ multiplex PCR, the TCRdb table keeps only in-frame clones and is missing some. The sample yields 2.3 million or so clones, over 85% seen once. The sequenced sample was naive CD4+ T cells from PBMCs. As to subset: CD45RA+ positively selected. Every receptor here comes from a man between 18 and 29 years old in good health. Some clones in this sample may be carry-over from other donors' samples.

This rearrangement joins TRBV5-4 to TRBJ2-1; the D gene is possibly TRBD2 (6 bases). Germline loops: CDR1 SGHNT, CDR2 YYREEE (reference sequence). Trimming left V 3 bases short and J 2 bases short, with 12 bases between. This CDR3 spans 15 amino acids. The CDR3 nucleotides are TGTGCCAGCAGCTGGGCGGGAAGAACCTACAATGAGCAGTTCTTC. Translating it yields CASSWAGRTYNEQFF. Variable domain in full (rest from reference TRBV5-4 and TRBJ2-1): ETGVTQSPTHLIKTRGQQVTLRCSSQSGHNTVSWYQQALGQGPQFIFQYYREEENGRGNFPPRFSGLQFPNYSSELNVNALELDDSALYLCASSWAGRTYNEQFFGPGTRLTVL.

Here the CDR3 reads CAWSEGAGGDTQYF. The CDR3 nucleotides are TGTGCCTGGAGTGAAGGCGCGGGGGGAGATACGCAGTATTTT. J is TRBJ2-3 and V is TRBV30; TRBD2 matches at 8 bases. Trimming cost V 1 base and J 5 bases; bases outside gene matches: 5. The CDR3 is 14 residues long. Germline V CDR1 and CDR2: GTSNPN, SVGIG (reference sequence). The full variable domain, its missing parts supplied by reference TRBV30 and TRBJ2-3, is SQTIHQWPATLVQPVGSPLSLECTVEGTSNPNLYWYRQAAGRGLQLLFYSVGIGQISSEVPQNLSASRPQDRQFILSSKKLLLSDSGFYLCAWSEGAGGDTQYFGPGTRLTVL.

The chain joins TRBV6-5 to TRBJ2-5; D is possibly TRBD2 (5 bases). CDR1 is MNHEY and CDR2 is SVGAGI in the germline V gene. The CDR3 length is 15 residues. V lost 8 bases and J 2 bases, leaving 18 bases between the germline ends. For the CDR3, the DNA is TGTGCCAGCGGCCCACGGGGAGAATCTCAAGAGACCCAGTACTTC. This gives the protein CASGPRGESQETQYF.

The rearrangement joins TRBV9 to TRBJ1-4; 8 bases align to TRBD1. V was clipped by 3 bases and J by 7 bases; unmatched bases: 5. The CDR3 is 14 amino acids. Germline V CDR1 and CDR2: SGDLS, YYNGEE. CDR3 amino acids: CASSGLGTGEKLFF. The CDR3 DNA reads TGTGCCAGCAGCGGACTCGGGACAGGTGAAAAACTGTTTTTT.

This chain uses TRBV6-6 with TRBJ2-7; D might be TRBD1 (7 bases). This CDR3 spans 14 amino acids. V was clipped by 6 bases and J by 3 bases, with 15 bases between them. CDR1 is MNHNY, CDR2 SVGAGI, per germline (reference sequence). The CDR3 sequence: CASRPDRTNYEQYF. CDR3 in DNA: TGTGCCAGCAGGCCGGACAGGACTAACTACGAGCAGTACTTC.

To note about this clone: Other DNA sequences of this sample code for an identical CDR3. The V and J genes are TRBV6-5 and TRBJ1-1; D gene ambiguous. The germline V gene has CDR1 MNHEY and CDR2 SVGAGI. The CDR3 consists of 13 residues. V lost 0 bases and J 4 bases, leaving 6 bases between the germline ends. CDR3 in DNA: TGTGCCAGCAGTTACTCCCGCGGCACTGAAGCTTTCTTT. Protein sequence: CASSYSRGTEAFF.

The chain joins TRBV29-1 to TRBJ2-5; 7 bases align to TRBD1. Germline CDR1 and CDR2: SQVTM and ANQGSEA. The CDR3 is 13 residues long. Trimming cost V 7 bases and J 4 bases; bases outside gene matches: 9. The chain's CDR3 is CSASDRAGETQYF. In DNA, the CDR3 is TGCAGCGCCAGTGACAGGGCGGGAGAGACCCAGTACTTC.